The 4 T cell receptor beta chains below come from one sample, sequenced in a study of CD8 T cells in ankylosing spondylitis. One entry per CDR3 protein, called by TCRdb with MiXCR from the 5' RACE reads. The sample includes a few hundred thousand distinct CDR3 sequences, less than 25% seen only once; the top ten take roughly 3.6%. Sequences were obtained from blood, either unsorted or a sorted T cell fraction (not recorded which). These receptors came from a female donor with ankylosing spondylitis or in good health (not recorded which).

The sample holds a few counts of this clonotype. The chain employs TRBV20-1 and TRBJ2-1, with 10 bases lining up with TRBD2. The germline V gene encodes CDR1 DFQATT and CDR2 SNEGSKA (reference sequence). The CDR3 length is 17 residues. Trimming cost V 5 bases and J 2 bases; bases outside gene matches: 12. CDR3 sequence reads: CSAPSATAGGPYNEQFF. The CDR3, as DNA: TGCAGTGCTCCGTCCGCAACAGCGGGAGGGCCCTACAATGAGCAGTTCTTC.

This chain links TRBV12-3 or TRBV12-4 with TRBJ2-1; TRBD2 aligns across 11 bases. The CDR3 runs 15 residues. The V and J ends lost 6 bases and 10 bases, in that order; junction bases with no gene match: 11. The CDR3 nucleotides read TGTGCCAGCAGCCTCCTTCTAGCGGGAGGTAGAGAGCAGTTCTTC. Translating gives CASSLLLAGGREQFF.

This clonotype turned up a few times. The chain combines TRBV5-5 with TRBJ2-3; TRBD2 matches 7 bases. The CDR3 totals 16 residues. Unmatched junction bases numbered 9, after V lost 3 bases and J lost 2 bases. CDR1 and CDR2 from the germline V gene are SGHKS and YYEKEE (reference sequence). The CDR3 DNA is TGTGCCAGCAGCTGGTCCGGGCGGGAGAACACAGATACGCAGTATTTT. Translated: CASSWSGRENTDTQYF.

This clonotype was seen a handful of times. J is TRBJ1-2 and V is TRBV10-3; D not certain. Trimming left V 0 bases short and J 4 bases short, with 6 bases between. The CDR3 contains 13 residues. Per germline, CDR1 ENHRY and CDR2 SYGVKD. The CDR3, as DNA: TGTGCCATCAGTGAGTCTGGTTTCTATGGCTACACCTTC. It specifies CAISESGFYGYTF.